This T cell receptor beta chain was identified in a study of blood T cells in healthy people across ages (dated by TCRdb to 2015 to 2017). Regarding the complete study: In model experiments, roughly one uniquely barcoded TCR beta cDNA molecule per two T cells was captured by template switching. To avoid experimental bias, donors of different ages were distributed randomly across sequencing lanes. To track age-related changes in TCR beta repertoire diversity, the study relied on deep sequencing normalized with unique cDNA molecular identifiers. The donors were split into four age groups: young (average 16 years), middle-aged (39), aged (62) and long-lived (about 82). For two donors (one aged 18 to 30 and one aged 80 or older), the study analyzed two additional independent replicas of 1 million unique cDNA reads from the same blood draw.

The method behind the library was 5' RACE. The sequencer listed for this sample is Illumina HiSeq 2500. A second about 7 to 12 cycle PCR used a sample-barcoded 5' primer and a J-beta primer mix. A unique molecular identifier was introduced onto each TCR beta cDNA molecule by a template-switch 5' adaptor carrying 12 random nucleotides. Each sample yielded at least 2.5 million CDR3-containing paired-end reads. All of the RNA was converted into first-strand cDNA using the Mint cDNA synthesis kit, with a TRBC-specific oligonucleotide serving as the primer. Following uracil-DNA glycosylase treatment, a first 18-cycle PCR with universal primers M1SS and BC2_uni_R was performed on all cDNA. The authors processed their data as follows. Each sample was normalized by randomly selecting 1 million high-quality reads, each carrying a distinct molecular identifier. Reads with shared molecular identifiers were discarded instead of being binned into consensus sequences. MiTCR, run with a Q25 quality threshold and the strictest error-elimination algorithm, handled CDR3 identification, clonotype clustering and error correction. A nonparametric unseen species model with Euler transformation was used to estimate a lower bound on total TCR beta diversity. TCRdb took the public reads, trimmed them with fastp at Q25, ran MiXCR for clone calling and kept in-frame beta chains. Rows are combined by CDR3 protein, so each entry shows the most common genes and DNA. TCRdb, not the authors, supplied the V and J calls. This sample comprises 1,500,000 or so distinct CDR3 sequences, roughly 59% of them detected only once. Of the sample, over 6.5% is held by the ten largest clones.

A remark on this clonotype: Its antigen is unknown. The record has no base qualities; no much larger clone is one base away.

The germline V gene gives CDR1 as SNHLY and CDR2 as FYNNEI. V loses 2 bases, J loses 5 bases, and the germline ends lie 12 bases apart. Inclusive of the bounding cysteine and phenylalanine, the CDR3 is 14 residues long. The sequence is cut down to CDR3 DNA, 42 bases in frame from base 1. Results the study describes overall, beyond this receptor: Total diversity estimates from one million sequenced T cells were considered lower bounds and underestimates. Compared with the aged group, the long-lived group had more naive CD4+ T cells, fewer expanded clones and increased TCR diversity, a pattern suggesting age selection. As age increased, observed TCR beta diversity per million T cells dropped in a roughly linear way, and a significant reduction was already evident by age 40. Since profiling was done on bulk unsorted PBMCs, naive and antigen-experienced compartments could not be conclusively compared. The percentage of naive T cells measured by flow cytometry correlated strongly with observed TCR beta diversity. Because donor CMV infection status was unknown, age-related changes in expanded clonotypes were potentially confounded.

Donors were a few dozen systemically healthy Caucasian individuals from Russia aged roughly 6 to 90 years. Around 10 milliliters of peripheral blood were collected from each donor into EDTA-treated Vacutainer tubes. Ficoll-Paque density-gradient centrifugation was used to isolate PBMCs, with at least 6.5 million per sample. Total RNA, at least 6 micrograms per sample, was extracted from PBMCs with Trizol reagent. The percentages of naive CD45RAhigh/CD27high T cells were determined by flow cytometry on a PBMC aliquot from every donor. Recombination linked TRBV2 to TRBJ1-1, with the D gene call left open. Source material: blood. This sequence was found in a man between 18 and 35 years old in good health. The CDR3 here reads CASSEWRQVTEAFF. The DNA sequence follows: TGTGCCAGCAGTGAATGGAGGCAGGTAACTGAAGCTTTCTTT.